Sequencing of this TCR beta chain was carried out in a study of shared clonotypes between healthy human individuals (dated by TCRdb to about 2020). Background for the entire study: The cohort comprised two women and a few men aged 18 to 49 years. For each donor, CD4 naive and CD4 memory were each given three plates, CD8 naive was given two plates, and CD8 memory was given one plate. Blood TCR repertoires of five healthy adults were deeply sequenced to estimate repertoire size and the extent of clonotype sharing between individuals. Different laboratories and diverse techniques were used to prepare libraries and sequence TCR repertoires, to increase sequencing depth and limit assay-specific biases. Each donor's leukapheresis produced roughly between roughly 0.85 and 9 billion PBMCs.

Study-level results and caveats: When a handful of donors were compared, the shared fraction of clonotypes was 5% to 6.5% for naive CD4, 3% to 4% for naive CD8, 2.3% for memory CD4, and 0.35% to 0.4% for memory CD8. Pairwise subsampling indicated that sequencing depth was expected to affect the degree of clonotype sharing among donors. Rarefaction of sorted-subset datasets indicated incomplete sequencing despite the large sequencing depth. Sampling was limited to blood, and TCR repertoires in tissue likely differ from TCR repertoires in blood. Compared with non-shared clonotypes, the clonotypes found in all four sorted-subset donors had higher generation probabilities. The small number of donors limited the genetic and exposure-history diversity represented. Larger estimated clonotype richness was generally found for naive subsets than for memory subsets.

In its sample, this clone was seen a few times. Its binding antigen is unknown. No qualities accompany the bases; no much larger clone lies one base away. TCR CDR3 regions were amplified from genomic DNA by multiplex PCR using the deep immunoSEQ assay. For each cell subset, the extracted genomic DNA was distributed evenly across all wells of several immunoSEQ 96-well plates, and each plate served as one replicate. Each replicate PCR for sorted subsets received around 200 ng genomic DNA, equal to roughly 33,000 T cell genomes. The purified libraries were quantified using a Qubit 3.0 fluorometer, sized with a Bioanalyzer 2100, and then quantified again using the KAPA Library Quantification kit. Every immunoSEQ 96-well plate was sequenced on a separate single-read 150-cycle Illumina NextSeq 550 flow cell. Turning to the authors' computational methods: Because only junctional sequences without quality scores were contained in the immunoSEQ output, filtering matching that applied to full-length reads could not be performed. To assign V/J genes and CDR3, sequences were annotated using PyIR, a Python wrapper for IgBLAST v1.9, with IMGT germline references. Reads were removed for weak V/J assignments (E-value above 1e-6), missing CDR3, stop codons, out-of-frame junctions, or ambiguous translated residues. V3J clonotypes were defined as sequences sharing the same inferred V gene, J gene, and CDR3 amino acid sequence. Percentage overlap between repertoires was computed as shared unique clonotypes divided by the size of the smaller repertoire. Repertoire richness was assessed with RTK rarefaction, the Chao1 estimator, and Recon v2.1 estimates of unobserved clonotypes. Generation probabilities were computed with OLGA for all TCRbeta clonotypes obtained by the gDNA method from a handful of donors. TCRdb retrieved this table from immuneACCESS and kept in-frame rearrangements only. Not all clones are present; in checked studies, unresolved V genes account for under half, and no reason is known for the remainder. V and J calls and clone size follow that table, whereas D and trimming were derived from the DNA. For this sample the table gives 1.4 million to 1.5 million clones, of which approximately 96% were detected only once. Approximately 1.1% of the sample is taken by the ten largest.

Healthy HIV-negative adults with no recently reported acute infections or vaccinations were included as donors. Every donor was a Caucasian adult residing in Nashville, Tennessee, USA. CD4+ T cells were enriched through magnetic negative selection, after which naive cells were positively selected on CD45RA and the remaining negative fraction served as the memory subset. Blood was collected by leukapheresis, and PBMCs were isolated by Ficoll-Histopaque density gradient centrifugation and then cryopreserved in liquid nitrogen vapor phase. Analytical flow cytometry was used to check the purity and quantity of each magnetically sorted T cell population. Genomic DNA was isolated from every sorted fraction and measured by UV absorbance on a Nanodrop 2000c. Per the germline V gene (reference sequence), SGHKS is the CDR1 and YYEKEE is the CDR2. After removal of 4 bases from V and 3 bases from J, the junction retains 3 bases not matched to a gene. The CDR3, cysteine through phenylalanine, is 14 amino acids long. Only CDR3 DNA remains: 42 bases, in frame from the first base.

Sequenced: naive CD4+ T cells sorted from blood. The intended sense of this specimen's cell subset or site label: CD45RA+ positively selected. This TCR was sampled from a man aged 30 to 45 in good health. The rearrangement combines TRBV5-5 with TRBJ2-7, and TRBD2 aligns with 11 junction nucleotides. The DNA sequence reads TGTGCCAGCAGCCGAACTAGCGGGAGCTACGAGCAGTACTTC. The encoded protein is CASSRTSGSYEQYF.